These T cell receptor beta chains were read from a single sample in a study of blood T cell repertoires in COVID-19. The assay was immunoSEQ multiplex PCR, and TCRdb's table has in-frame clones only and misses some. This table has more than 90,000 clones, 85% appearing once. The sequenced sample consisted of peripheral blood. These TCRs come from an older woman with active or convalescent COVID-19. Both conserved end residues are part of each CDR3. A D gene is named only where the DNA matches it firmly. The size of a clone is reported for some rows only, either as once, few or many, or as a class for expanded clones.

size	D	V	length	J	CDR3	DNA
NA	NA	TRBV18	14	TRBJ1-5	CASSQSRGFQPQHF	TGTGCCAGCTCACAAAGTAGGGGGTTTCAGCCCCAGCATTTT
NA	TRBD1	TRBV3-1/TRBV3-2	15	TRBJ2-2	CASSRNRGQDGELFF	TGTGCCAGCAGCCGAAACAGGGGGCAGGACGGGGAGCTGTTTTTT
NA	NA	TRBV18	14	TRBJ1-3	CASSPTAEGNTIYF	TGTGCCAGCTCACCGACAGCCGAAGGAAACACCATATATTTT
NA	TRBD1	TRBV3-1/TRBV3-2	13	TRBJ1-2	CASSLTGGFGYTF	TGTGCCAGCAGCCTAACAGGGGGTTTTGGCTACACCTTC
NA	NA	TRBV12-5	13	TRBJ2-3	CASGLAGKDTQYF	TGTGCTAGTGGTTTGGCAGGGAAAGATACGCAGTATTTT
once	TRBD2	TRBV5-4	17	TRBJ2-1	CASSLAGTSIKIDEQFF	TGTGCCAGCAGCTTGGCGGGGACTAGTATTAAGATTGATGAGCAGTTCTTC
few	TRBD2	TRBV30	15	TRBJ2-7	CAWKPLRGGGYEQYF	TGTGCCTGGAAGCCCTTGCGGGGGGGAGGATACGAGCAGTACTTC
NA	TRBD1	TRBV7-2	14	TRBJ2-4	CASSTWTGENIQYF	TGTGCCAGCAGCACCTGGACAGGCGAAAACATTCAGTACTTC
NA	NA	TRBV5-1	13	TRBJ1-1	CASSTDIESEAFF	TGCGCCAGCAGTACTGATATAGAGTCTGAAGCTTTCTTT
NA	TRBD1	TRBV30	15	TRBJ2-7	CAWRRNRGYTYEQYF	TGTGCCTGGAGGAGGAACAGGGGTTATACCTACGAGCAGTACTTC
few	NA	TRBV5-6	12	TRBJ2-5	CASSRREETQYF	TGTGCCAGCAGCAGACGGGAAGAGACCCAGTACTTC
NA	NA	TRBV7-2	14	TRBJ2-5	CASSSTGTYGTQYF	TGTGCCAGCAGCTCCACCGGGACTTATGGGACCCAGTACTTC
NA	NA	TRBV5-6	13	TRBJ1-2	CASSLGRGYGYTF	TGTGCCAGCAGCTTGGGTCGGGGGTATGGCTACACCTTC
NA	TRBD1	TRBV7-9	14	TRBJ1-3	CASSLGGTGNTIYF	TGTGCCAGCAGCCTAGGGGGCACAGGAAACACCATATATTTT
NA	NA	TRBV19	13	TRBJ1-4	CASSIQGTEKLFF	TGTGCCAGTAGTATACAGGGAACCGAAAAACTGTTTTTT
NA	NA	TRBV18	17	TRBJ1-1	CASSPPRRAQGNTEAFF	TGTGCCAGCTCACCACCGCGAAGGGCTCAGGGGAACACTGAAGCTTTCTTT
NA	NA	TRBV3-1/TRBV3-2	12	TRBJ1-2	CASSQDQRGYTF	TGTGCCAGCAGCCAAGATCAGAGGGGCTACACCTTC
NA	TRBD1	TRBV7-2	13	TRBJ2-3	CASGTVWTDTQYF	TGTGCCAGCGGGACAGTTTGGACAGATACGCAGTATTTT
NA	TRBD2	TRBV6-1	16	TRBJ2-2	CASSGVAGVETGELFF	TGTGCCAGCAGTGGCGTAGCGGGAGTCGAAACCGGGGAGCTGTTTTTT
once	NA	TRBV30	13	TRBJ1-2	CAWSVGPLFGYTF	TGTGCCTGGAGTGTGGGCCCTCTCTTCGGCTACACCTTC
NA	NA	TRBV7-9	14	TRBJ2-7	CASSEDGRGYEQYF	TGTGCCAGCAGCGAAGACGGTCGGGGATACGAGCAGTACTTC
few	TRBD1	TRBV11-3	16	TRBJ1-1	CASSRSRQGADTEAFF	TGTGCCAGCAGTCGGTCGAGACAGGGGGCAGACACTGAAGCTTTCTTT
NA	TRBD1	TRBV10-3	14	TRBJ2-3	CAASYGTVTDTQYF	TGTGCCGCTTCTTACGGGACAGTCACAGATACGCAGTATTTT
NA	NA	TRBV7-9	14	TRBJ2-7	CASSLLALGDEQYF	TGTGCCAGCAGCTTATTGGCCCTAGGGGACGAGCAGTACTTC
NA	NA	TRBV11-3	18	TRBJ1-3	CASSKTNLRDNSGNTIYF	TGTGCCAGCAGCAAAACTAACCTCCGGGACAACTCTGGAAACACCATATATTTT
NA	NA	TRBV4-3	13	TRBJ1-6	CASSQDRGSPLHF	TGCGCCAGCAGCCAAGATAGGGGTTCACCCCTCCACTTT
NA	NA	TRBV5-6	19	TRBJ1-4	CASSPAGGGPRSTNEKLFF	TGTGCCAGCAGCCCAGCCGGGGGAGGGCCCAGATCAACTAATGAAAAACTGTTTTTT
few	NA	TRBV9	15	TRBJ2-7	CASSVGGLRSYEQYF	TGTGCCAGCAGCGTAGGGGGACTCCGCTCCTACGAGCAGTACTTC
NA	NA	TRBV28	12	TRBJ2-7	CASSSRTTFWYF	TGTGCCAGCAGTTCCCGGACTACTTTCTGGTACTTC
NA	TRBD1	TRBV18	18	TRBJ2-1	CASSPPKGTGTVINEQFF	TGTGCCAGCTCACCACCTAAAGGGACCGGGACAGTAATCAATGAGCAGTTCTTC
NA	NA	TRBV3-1/TRBV3-2	12	TRBJ2-2	CASSYSREGLFF	TGTGCCAGCAGCTACTCCAGGGAAGGGCTGTTTTTT
NA	NA	TRBV18	11	TRBJ1-2	CASSPSTELHF	TGTGCCAGCTCACCATCGACAGAGCTCCACTTC
NA	TRBD1	TRBV27	17	TRBJ2-6	CASRGQGLVSGANVLTF	TGTGCCAGCAGGGGACAGGGACTCGTCTCTGGGGCCAACGTCCTGACTTTC
NA	NA	TRBV10-3	14	TRBJ1-5	CAIAREGSNQPQHF	TGTGCCATCGCCAGGGAAGGCAGCAATCAGCCCCAGCATTTT
NA	TRBD2	TRBV3-1/TRBV3-2	15	TRBJ2-5	CASSPPGLARETQYF	TGTGCCAGCAGCCCCCCGGGACTAGCGCGAGAGACCCAGTACTTC
NA	TRBD1	TRBV30	12	TRBJ2-3	CAATGDTDTQYF	TGTGCCGCCACAGGGGACACAGATACGCAGTATTTT
once	TRBD1	TRBV11-1	15	TRBJ2-7	CASSPPGQGIYEQYF	TGTGCCAGCAGCCCACCCGGACAGGGGATCTACGAGCAGTACTTC
NA	NA	TRBV7-2	12	TRBJ2-1	CASSAGTNEQFF	TGTGCCAGCAGCGCGGGGACCAATGAGCAGTTCTTC
NA	TRBD1	TRBV28	14	TRBJ1-4	CASSLGGAREKLFF	TGTGCCAGCAGCCTAGGGGGCGCAAGGGAAAAACTGTTTTTT
NA	NA	TRBV9	14	TRBJ1-1	CASSVLGRGTEAFF	TGTGCCAGCAGCGTACTCGGGAGGGGGACTGAAGCTTTCTTT